Listed here are 8 T cell receptor beta chains from one sample, sequenced in a study of blood T cell repertoires in COVID-19. Some clones are missing from TCRdb's copy, which holds only in-frame ones; the method was immunoSEQ multiplex PCR. The sample has approximately 150,000 clones; under 90% are singletons. The sequenced material came from peripheral blood. These receptors came from a woman of 80 years or more with acute or convalescent COVID-19.

The chain carries TRBV5-1 and TRBJ2-7; 10 bases fit TRBD1. V dropped 5 bases and J dropped 0; count of bases not matched to a gene: 11. Per germline, CDR1 SGHRS and CDR2 YFSETQ. The CDR3 runs 17 residues. The chain's CDR3 is CASRSGTGVTGSYEQYF. The CDR3 coding sequence is TGCGCCAGCAGATCCGGGACAGGGGTTACGGGCTCCTACGAGCAGTACTTC.

This clone was observed a handful of times. This chain links TRBV4-1 with TRBJ1-1; possibly TRBD1 for D (6 bases). Germline CDR1 is MGHRA and CDR2 is YSYEKL. The CDR3 consists of 15 residues. V lost 3 bases and J lost 4, with 15 bases in between. The DNA for the CDR3 is TGCGCCAGCAGCCATTCACAGGGAACTGGCACTGAAGCTTTCTTT. Residues: CASSHSQGTGTEAFF.

This chain uses TRBV4-1 with TRBJ1-4, with D maybe TRBD1 (6 bases). V was clipped by 0 bases and J by 5 bases, with 13 bases between them. Germline assignment: CDR1 MGHRA and CDR2 YSYEKL. The CDR3 has 16 amino acids. CDR3 sequence reads: CASSQDGQGINEKLFF. CDR3 coding DNA: TGCGCCAGCAGCCAAGATGGGCAGGGGATAAATGAAAAACTGTTTTTT.

The DNA of the CDR3 is TGTGCCATTAAAGCGGGGAGTGCGTATGGCGGGGAGCTGTTTTTT. It translates to CAIKAGSAYGGELFF. This chain connects TRBV27 to TRBJ2-2; 7 bases align to TRBD2. Trimming at V came to 10 bases and at J to 7 bases, leaving 15 bases not matched to a gene. CDR3 size: 15 residues. The germline gives CDR1 MNHEY, CDR2 SMNVEV (reference sequence).

This chain uses TRBV5-1 with TRBJ2-1; tentatively, D is TRBD2 (5 bases). CDR1 and CDR2 from the germline V gene are SGHRS and YFSETQ. Trimming pared 3 bases from V and 4 bases from J, leaving 14 bases between. The CDR3 has 15 residues. Written as DNA, the CDR3 is TGCGCCAGCAGCTCGGAGGTGGGAGTGTACAATGAGCAGTTCTTC. Protein sequence: CASSSEVGVYNEQFF.

V is TRBV3-1 (or the pseudogene TRBV3-2) and J is TRBJ2-1, with TRBD2 matching 14 bases. The CDR3 length is 14 residues. Trimming took 6 bases from V and 9 from J; bases not matched to a gene: 4. CDR1 LGHDT and CDR2 YNNKEL come from the germline V gene (reference sequence). The DNA of the CDR3 is TGTGCCAGCAGATCGGGACTAGCGGGAGCTGAGCAGTTCTTC. Protein product: CASRSGLAGAEQFF.

The rearrangement links TRBV6-2 or TRBV6-3 to TRBJ1-1; 7 positions match TRBD1. Germline values: CDR1 MNHEY, CDR2 SVGEGT. The V segment lost 4 bases and the J segment 0 bases; nucleotides outside the gene matches: 5. The CDR3 contains 15 residues. CDR3 nucleotide sequence: TGTGCCAGCAGTTTGGGACAGATCATGAACACTGAAGCTTTCTTT. As protein: CASSLGQIMNTEAFF.

This clone was seen once. The gene calls are TRBV5-4 and TRBJ2-7, with 9 bases matching TRBD1. The CDR3 loop spans 14 amino acids. V dropped 3 bases and J dropped 2; count of bases not matched to a gene: 3. In germline, CDR1 is SGHNT, CDR2 YYREEE (reference sequence). In DNA form, the CDR3 reads TGTGCCAGCAGCTGGGGACAGGGCCCCTACGAGCAGTACTTC. Its protein product is CASSWGQGPYEQYF.